The sequence of this T cell receptor (beta chain) was determined in a study of T cell responses to AZD1222 COVID-19 vaccine. Remarks on this clone: The same CDR3 is also encoded by other DNA sequences in this sample.

Method: immunoSEQ multiplex PCR; TCRdb's copy keeps in-frame clones and lacks some. The sample includes over 110,000 clones, approximately 90% of them seen just once. V shed 3 bases and J shed 0 bases, with 13 bases lying between them. The germline V gene has CDR1 KGHSH and CDR2 LQKENI. CDR3 length: 16 amino acids. This rearrangement joins TRBV18 to TRBJ2-3; possibly TRBD2 for D (6 bases). Sample: peripheral blood, taken on day 0 of AZD1222 vaccination. The TCR originated in an adult in good health. CDR3 sequence reads: CASSPRLGGSTDTQYF. The DNA for the CDR3 is TGTGCCAGCTCACCCAGACTAGGAGGAAGCACAGATACGCAGTATTTT.